This is a list of T cell receptor beta chains from one sample in a study of blood T cells in healthy people across ages. TCRdb re-called the 5' RACE reads with MiXCR, one entry per CDR3 protein. The sample records some 750,000 distinct CDR3 sequences, about 20% being singletons. The sequencing sample was made of blood. Receptor source: a man aged 70 or older in good health. The CDR3 runs from the conserved cysteine through the conserved F or W. Fields, in order: J gene, V gene, D gene, clone size, CDR3 protein, CDR3 DNA. A D gene is named only where the DNA matches it firmly. For some rows the clone size is stated as once, few or many, or as a class when expanded; others skip it.

J: TRBJ1-4
V: TRBV3-1
D: NA
size: NA
CDR3: CASSSFPEKLFF
DNA: TGTGCCAGCAGCAGTTTCCCCGAAAAACTGTTTTTT

J: TRBJ1-2
V: TRBV6-5
D: TRBD1
size: once
CDR3: CVSREGTGTYGYTF
DNA: TGTGTCAGCAGAGAAGGGACAGGGACATATGGCTACACCTTC

J: TRBJ1-1
V: TRBV12-3/TRBV12-4
D: NA
size: NA
CDR3: CASSPYIENTEAFF
DNA: TGTGCCAGCAGCCCTTACATAGAGAACACTGAAGCTTTCTTT

J: TRBJ2-5
V: TRBV7-2
D: NA
size: NA
CDR3: CASSLDPRMETQYF
DNA: TGTGCCAGCAGCTTAGACCCCCGAATGGAGACCCAGTACTTC

J: TRBJ1-5
V: TRBV13
D: NA
size: few
CDR3: CASSFRKQPQHF
DNA: TGTGCCAGCAGCTTCCGGAAACAGCCTCAGCATTTT

J: TRBJ2-5
V: TRBV29-1
D: NA
size: NA
CDR3: CSVRNQETQYF
DNA: TGCAGCGTTAGAAACCAAGAGACCCAGTACTTC

J: TRBJ2-5
V: TRBV20-1
D: TRBD2
size: many
CDR3: CSARDPGRAQETQYF
DNA: TGCAGTGCTAGAGATCCGGGGAGGGCGCAGGAGACCCAGTACTTC

J: TRBJ2-5
V: TRBV12-3/TRBV12-4
D: NA
size: few
CDR3: CASSLAGVEETQYF
DNA: TGTGCCAGCAGTTTAGCGGGGGTGGAGGAGACCCAGTACTTC

J: TRBJ2-1
V: TRBV6-6
D: NA
size: once
CDR3: CASSYVETNEQFF
DNA: TGTGCCAGCAGTTACGTGGAAACCAATGAGCAGTTCTTC

J: TRBJ2-5
V: TRBV6-6
D: NA
size: few
CDR3: CASRTGAASGRQETQYF
DNA: TGTGCCAGCAGAACAGGGGCGGCTAGCGGACGACAAGAGACCCAGTACTTC

J: TRBJ2-6
V: TRBV13
D: NA
size: few
CDR3: CASSLGAFSGANVLTF
DNA: TGTGCCAGCAGCCTAGGGGCTTTCTCTGGGGCCAACGTCCTGACTTTC

J: TRBJ1-3
V: TRBV7-9
D: NA
size: NA
CDR3: CASGRDGNTIYF
DNA: TGTGCCAGCGGGCGGGACGGAAACACCATATATTTT

J: TRBJ1-1
V: TRBV7-2
D: NA
size: NA
CDR3: CASSPQTGKNTEAFF
DNA: TGTGCCAGCAGCCCGCAAACAGGAAAGAACACTGAAGCTTTCTTT

J: TRBJ1-2
V: TRBV28
D: NA
size: many
CDR3: CASSIRVFQSGYTF
DNA: TGTGCCAGCAGCATCAGGGTTTTTCAGAGTGGCTACACCTTC

J: TRBJ2-5
V: TRBV29-1
D: NA
size: many
CDR3: CSVEGRGGQETQYF
DNA: TGCAGCGTTGAGGGCAGGGGTGGGCAAGAGACCCAGTACTTC

J: TRBJ2-3
V: TRBV20-1
D: TRBD2
size: NA
CDR3: CSASRRLAGSGDTQYF
DNA: TGCAGTGCTAGTCGAAGACTAGCGGGATCGGGAGATACGCAGTATTTT

J: TRBJ2-3
V: TRBV5-4
D: NA
size: few
CDR3: CASSLDRATDTQYF
DNA: TGTGCCAGCAGCTTGGACAGGGCCACAGATACGCAGTATTTT

J: TRBJ2-3
V: TRBV5-1
D: TRBD2
size: NA
CDR3: CASSLVGLAETASTDTQYF
DNA: TGCGCCAGCAGCTTGGTAGGCCTAGCGGAGACCGCTAGCACAGATACGCAGTATTTT

J: TRBJ2-7
V: TRBV12-3/TRBV12-4
D: TRBD2
size: few
CDR3: CASSSGGGPNEQYF
DNA: TGTGCCAGCAGTTCTGGCGGGGGGCCCAACGAGCAGTACTTC

J: TRBJ1-2
V: TRBV18
D: NA
size: few
CDR3: CASSPLEDPGYGYTF
DNA: TGTGCCAGCTCACCCCTAGAGGACCCAGGCTATGGCTACACCTTC

J: TRBJ2-3
V: TRBV18
D: NA
size: few
CDR3: CASSPPSSVDTQYF
DNA: TGTGCCAGTTCACCACCCTCTAGCGTGGATACGCAGTATTTT

J: TRBJ1-1
V: TRBV29-1
D: NA
size: few
CDR3: CSGRRGLNTEAFF
DNA: TGCAGCGGCCGTAGGGGCCTGAACACTGAAGCTTTCTTT

J: TRBJ2-1
V: TRBV20-1
D: TRBD2
size: NA
CDR3: CSATGPKRGYDEQFF
DNA: TGCAGTGCTACGGGGCCCAAGCGGGGGTACGATGAGCAGTTCTTC